The 8 T cell receptor beta chains below come from one sample, sequenced in a study of blood T cell repertoires in COVID-19 (dated by TCRdb to 2018 to 2020). The library was generated by the immunoSEQ multiplex PCR assay. TCRdb took this table from immuneACCESS and kept in-frame rearrangements with V and J called. Such tables lack part of the clones; where checked against another copy, unresolved V genes explain under half of the gap, and the rest is unexplained. Present in this sample are about 170,000 clones, 80% to 90% of which were seen just once. About 19% of the sample comes from the top ten. Input material: peripheral blood. These receptor sequences come from an older woman who had recovered from COVID-19.

This clone was observed once. The rearrangement uses TRBV28 and TRBJ2-7; 9 nucleotides match TRBD1. The V gene's germline CDR1 is MDHEN and CDR2 SYDVKM. V dropped 5 bases and J dropped 7; count of bases not matched to a gene: 9. The CDR3 has 14 residues. In DNA form, the CDR3 reads TGTGCCAGCAGTCGCCGGGACAGGGCGGGTGAGCAGTACTTC. Translating gives CASSRRDRAGEQYF. Together with reference TRBV28 and TRBJ2-7, the CDR3 gives the full variable domain: DVKVTQSSRYLVKRTGEKVFLECVQDMDHENMFWYRQDPGLGLRLIYFSYDVKMKEKGDIPEGYSVSREKKERFSLILESASTNQTSMYLCASSRRDRAGEQYFGPGTRLTVT.

This clone was picked up many times. CDR3 DNA: TGTGCCAGCAGCTTGGCCCCGACTTCCTACGAGCAGTACTTC. It translates to CASSLAPTSYEQYF. The chain has TRBV5-6 and TRBJ2-7; unclear D gene. Trimming removed 0 bases from V and 1 base from J, with 8 bases in between. The CDR3 runs to 14 residues. The germline CDR1 and CDR2 sequences are SGHDT and YYEEEE.

J is TRBJ1-2 and V is TRBV9, with 9 bases aligning to TRBD1. Germline loops: CDR1 SGDLS, CDR2 YYNGEE. This CDR3 spans 14 amino acids. Losses at the gene ends were 1 base for V and 7 bases for J; bases not matched to a gene: 5. The CDR3 coding sequence is TGTGCCAGCAGCGTAAGAAACAGGGGGCTTGGCTACACCTTC. Translation: CASSVRNRGLGYTF.

The V and J genes are TRBV5-1 and TRBJ2-2; 11 bases fit TRBD1. The CDR3 has 16 residues. Trimming removed 4 bases from V and 4 bases from J; junction bases left unmatched: 6. Looked up from germline, CDR1 is SGHRS and CDR2 is YFSETQ. The CDR3 here is CASSDPGQGVTGELFF. The CDR3 nucleotides read TGCGCCAGCAGCGATCCGGGACAGGGGGTCACCGGGGAGCTGTTTTTT.

This rearrangement joins TRBV28 to TRBJ1-2; D is possibly TRBD1 (6 bases). Germline V gene data show CDR1 as MDHEN and CDR2 as SYDVKM. Trimming cost V 6 bases and J 5 bases, with 31 bases left between them. This CDR3 comprises 19 residues. The CDR3 nucleotides read TGTGCCAGCAGCCCGGTCACTGGGGCCTATAAATACAGGGCTTATGGCTACACCTTC. Protein product: CASSPVTGAYKYRAYGYTF.

The rearrangement links TRBV6-2 or TRBV6-3 to TRBJ2-5; 10 bases agree with TRBD1. The CDR3 length is 14 residues. V was clipped by 6 bases and J by 5 bases; unmatched bases: 6. CDR1 is MNHEY, CDR2 SVGEGT, per germline. Here the CDR3 reads CASSRQGAGETQYF. CDR3 in DNA: TGTGCCAGCAGCCGACAGGGGGCAGGGGAGACCCAGTACTTC.

The chain uses TRBV3-1 (or the pseudogene TRBV3-2) and TRBJ2-7; 10 nucleotides align to TRBD2. V trimming: 8 bases; J trimming: 12 bases; junction bases outside the gene matches: 10. The CDR3 extends over 12 amino acids. CDR1 and CDR2 from the germline V gene are LGHDT and YNNKEL (reference sequence). CDR3 nucleotides: TGTGCCAGCGGGCTAGCGGGGGCCCCTGGGTACTTC. Its translation is CASGLAGAPGYF.

This clone was seen once. The chain has TRBV5-5 and TRBJ1-1; D is ambiguous. Trimming removed 3 bases at V and 8 bases at J, with 11 bases between. CDR3 size: 12 residues. Per the germline V gene, CDR1 is SGHKS and CDR2 is YYEKEE (reference sequence). The CDR3: CASSSVGLEAFF. The DNA for the CDR3 is TGTGCCAGCAGCTCCGTGGGCCTCGAAGCTTTCTTT.